The source of this T cell receptor (beta chain) is a study of OX40 agonist ivuxolimab in advanced cancers. Findings and limits, study-wide: Certain nonresponding patients likewise had low normalized T-cell clonal expansion. There was clonal expansion of CD4+ and CD8+ blood T cells by week 6 at 0.1 to 3.0 mg/kg.

This clone has just a few counts. Its antigen is unknown. The CDR3 is 12 residues long. Germline CDR1 is SGHAT and CDR2 is FQNNGV. V gave up 8 bases and J gave up 5 bases, with 9 bases separating them. Some clones are missing from TCRdb's copy, which holds only in-frame ones; the method was immunoSEQ multiplex PCR. Of 50,000 to 65,000 clones in the sample, 88% were seen once. This sample comprised CD4+ or CD8+ T cells sorted from blood, obtained in a trial of the OX40 agonist ivuxolimab. The sequence came from an adult with an advanced solid tumor such as melanoma, head and neck, liver or kidney cancer. The chain links TRBV11-2 to TRBJ1-4, with D tentatively TRBD1 (6 bases). CDR3 sequence: CASGQMNEKLFF. The CDR3 DNA follows: TGTGCCAGCGGACAGATGAATGAAAAACTGTTTTTT.